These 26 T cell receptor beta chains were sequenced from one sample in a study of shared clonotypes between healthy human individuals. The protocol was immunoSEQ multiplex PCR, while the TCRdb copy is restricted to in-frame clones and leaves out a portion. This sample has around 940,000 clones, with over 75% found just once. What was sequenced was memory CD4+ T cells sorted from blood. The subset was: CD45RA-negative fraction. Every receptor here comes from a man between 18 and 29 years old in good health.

CDR3 DNA: TGTGCCAGCAGCCCCAACGCTGGAAACACCATATATTTT. Amino acid sequence: CASSPNAGNTIYF. The chain combines TRBV13 with TRBJ1-3; D is unresolved. CDR3 size: 13 residues. The ends were cut back, 5 bases at V and 2 bases at J, with 7 bases in the middle. The germline V gene has CDR1 PRHDT and CDR2 FYEKMQ (reference sequence).

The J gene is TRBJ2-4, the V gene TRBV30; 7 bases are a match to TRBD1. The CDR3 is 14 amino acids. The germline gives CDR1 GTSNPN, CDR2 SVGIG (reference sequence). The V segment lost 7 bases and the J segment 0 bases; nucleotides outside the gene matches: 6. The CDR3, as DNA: TGTGCCTACCGGACAGGTTTAGCCAAAAACATTCAGTACTTC. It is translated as CAYRTGLAKNIQYF.

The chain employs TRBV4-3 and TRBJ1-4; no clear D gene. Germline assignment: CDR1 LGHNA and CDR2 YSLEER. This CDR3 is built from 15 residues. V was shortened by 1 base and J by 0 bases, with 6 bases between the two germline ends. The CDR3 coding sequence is TGCGCCAGCAGCCAAGGATATGCAACTAATGAAAAACTGTTTTTT. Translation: CASSQGYATNEKLFF.

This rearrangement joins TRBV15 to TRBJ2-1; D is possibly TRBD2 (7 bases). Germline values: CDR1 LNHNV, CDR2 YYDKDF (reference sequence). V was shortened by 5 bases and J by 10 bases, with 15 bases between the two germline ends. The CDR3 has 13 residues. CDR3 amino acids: CATSAGGQWEQFF. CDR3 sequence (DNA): TGTGCCACCAGCGCCGGGGGGCAGTGGGAGCAGTTCTTC.

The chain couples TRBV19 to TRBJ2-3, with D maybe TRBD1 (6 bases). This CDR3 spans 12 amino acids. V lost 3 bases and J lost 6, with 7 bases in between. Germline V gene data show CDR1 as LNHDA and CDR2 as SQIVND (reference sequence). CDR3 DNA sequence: TGTGCCAGTAGTATCCAGGGGGATACGCAGTATTTT. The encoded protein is CASSIQGDTQYF.

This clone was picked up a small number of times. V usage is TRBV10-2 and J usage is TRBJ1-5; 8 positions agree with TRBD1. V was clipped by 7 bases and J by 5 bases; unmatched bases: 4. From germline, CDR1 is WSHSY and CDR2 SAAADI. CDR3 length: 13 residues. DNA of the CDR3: TGCGCCAGCAAGGGACAGGCGGATCAGCCCCAGCATTTT. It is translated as CASKGQADQPQHF.

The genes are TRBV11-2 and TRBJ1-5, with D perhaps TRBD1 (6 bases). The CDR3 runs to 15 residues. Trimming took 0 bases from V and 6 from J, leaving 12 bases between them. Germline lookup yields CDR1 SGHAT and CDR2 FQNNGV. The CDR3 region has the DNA TGTGCCAGCAGCTTAGATTCCGGGGGCACTCAGCCCCAGCATTTT. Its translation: CASSLDSGGTQPQHF.

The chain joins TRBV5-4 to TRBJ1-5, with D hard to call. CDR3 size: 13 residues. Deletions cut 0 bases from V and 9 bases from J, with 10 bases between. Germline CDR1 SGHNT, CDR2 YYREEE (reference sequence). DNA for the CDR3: TGTGCCAGCAGCTTGGACAGTTCAATGCCCCAGCATTTT. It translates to CASSLDSSMPQHF.

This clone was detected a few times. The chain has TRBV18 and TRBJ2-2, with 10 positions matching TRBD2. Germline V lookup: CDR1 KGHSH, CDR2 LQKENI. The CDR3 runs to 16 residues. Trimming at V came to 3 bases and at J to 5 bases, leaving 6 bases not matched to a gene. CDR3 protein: CASSPVLAGATGELFF. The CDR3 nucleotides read TGTGCCAGCTCACCGGTCCTAGCGGGAGCTACCGGGGAGCTGTTTTTT.

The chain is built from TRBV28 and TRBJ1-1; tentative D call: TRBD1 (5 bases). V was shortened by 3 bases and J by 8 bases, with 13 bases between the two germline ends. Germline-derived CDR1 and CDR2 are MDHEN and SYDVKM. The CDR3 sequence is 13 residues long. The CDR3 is CASSFFRRGEAFF. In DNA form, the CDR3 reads TGTGCCAGCAGTTTCTTTCGGAGGGGCGAAGCTTTCTTT.

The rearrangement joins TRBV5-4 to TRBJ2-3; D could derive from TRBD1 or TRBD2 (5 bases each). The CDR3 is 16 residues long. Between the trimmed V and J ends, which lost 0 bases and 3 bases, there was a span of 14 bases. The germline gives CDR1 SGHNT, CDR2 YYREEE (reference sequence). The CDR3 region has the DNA TGTGCCAGCAGCTTGGCCCCTAGCAGGGTTACAGATACGCAGTATTTT. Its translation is CASSLAPSRVTDTQYF. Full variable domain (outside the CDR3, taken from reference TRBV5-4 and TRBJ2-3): ETGVTQSPTHLIKTRGQQVTLRCSSQSGHNTVSWYQQALGQGPQFIFQYYREEENGRGNFPPRFSGLQFPNYSSELNVNALELDDSALYLCASSLAPSRVTDTQYFGPGTRLTVL.

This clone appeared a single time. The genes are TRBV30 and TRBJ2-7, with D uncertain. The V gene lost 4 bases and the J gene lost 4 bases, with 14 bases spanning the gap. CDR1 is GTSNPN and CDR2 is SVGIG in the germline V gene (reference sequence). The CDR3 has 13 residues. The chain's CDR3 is CAWKVFGVYEQYF. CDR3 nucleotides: TGTGCCTGGAAGGTTTTTGGCGTTTACGAGCAGTACTTC. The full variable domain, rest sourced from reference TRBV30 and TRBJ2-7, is SQTIHQWPATLVQPVGSPLSLECTVEGTSNPNLYWYRQAAGRGLQLLFYSVGIGQISSEVPQNLSASRPQDRQFILSSKKLLLSDSGFYLCAWKVFGVYEQYFGPGTRLTVT.

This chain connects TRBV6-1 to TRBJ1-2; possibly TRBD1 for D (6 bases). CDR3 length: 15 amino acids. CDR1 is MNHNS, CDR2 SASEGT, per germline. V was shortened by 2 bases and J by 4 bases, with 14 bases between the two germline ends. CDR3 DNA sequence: TGTGCCAGCAGTGAAAGAGGGGGTGGGACCTATGGCTACACCTTC. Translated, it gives CASSERGGGTYGYTF.

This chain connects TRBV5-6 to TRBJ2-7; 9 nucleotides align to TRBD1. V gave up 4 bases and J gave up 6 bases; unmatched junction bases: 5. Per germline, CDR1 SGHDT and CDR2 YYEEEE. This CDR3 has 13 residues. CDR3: CASSRTGVGEQYF. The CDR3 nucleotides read TGTGCCAGCAGCCGGACAGGGGTTGGCGAGCAGTACTTC.

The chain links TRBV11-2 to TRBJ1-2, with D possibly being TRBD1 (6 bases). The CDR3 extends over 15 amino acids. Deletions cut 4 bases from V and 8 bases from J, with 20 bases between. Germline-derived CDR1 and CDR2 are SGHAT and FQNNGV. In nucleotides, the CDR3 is TGTGCCAGCAGCTCTTACAAGGCAACAGGGAAAGGCTACACCTTC. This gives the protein CASSSYKATGKGYTF.

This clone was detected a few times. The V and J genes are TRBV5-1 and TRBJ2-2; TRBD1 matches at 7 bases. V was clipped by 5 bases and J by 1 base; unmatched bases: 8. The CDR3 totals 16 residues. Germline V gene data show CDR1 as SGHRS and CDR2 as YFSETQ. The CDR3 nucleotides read TGCGCCAGCAGAGAGACCGGGACAGTGAACACCGGGGAGCTGTTTTTT. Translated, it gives CASRETGTVNTGELFF.

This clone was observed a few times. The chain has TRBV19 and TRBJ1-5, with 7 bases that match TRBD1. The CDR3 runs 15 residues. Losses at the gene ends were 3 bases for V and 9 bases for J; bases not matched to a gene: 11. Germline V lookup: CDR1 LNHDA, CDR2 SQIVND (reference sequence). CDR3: CASSISGTDYRPQHF. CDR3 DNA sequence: TGTGCCAGTAGTATCAGCGGGACAGACTATCGGCCCCAGCATTTT. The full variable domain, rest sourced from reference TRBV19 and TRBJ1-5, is DGGITQSPKYLFRKEGQNVTLSCEQNLNHDAMYWYRQDPGQGLRLIYYSQIVNDFQKGDIAEGYSVSREKKESFPLTVTSAQKNPTAFYLCASSISGTDYRPQHFGDGTRLSIL.

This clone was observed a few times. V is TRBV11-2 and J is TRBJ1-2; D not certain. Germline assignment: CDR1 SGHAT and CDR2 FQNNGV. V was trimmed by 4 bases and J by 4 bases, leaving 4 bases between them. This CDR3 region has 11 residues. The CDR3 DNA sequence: TGTGCCAGCAGCTCCTTCTATGGCTACACCTTC. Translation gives CASSSFYGYTF.

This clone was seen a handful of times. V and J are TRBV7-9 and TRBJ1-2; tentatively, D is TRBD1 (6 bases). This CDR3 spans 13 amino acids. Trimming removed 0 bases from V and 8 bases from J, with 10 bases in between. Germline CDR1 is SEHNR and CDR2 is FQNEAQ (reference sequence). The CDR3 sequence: CASSLAGGGGYTF. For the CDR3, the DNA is TGTGCCAGCAGCTTAGCTGGGGGCGGCGGCTACACCTTC.

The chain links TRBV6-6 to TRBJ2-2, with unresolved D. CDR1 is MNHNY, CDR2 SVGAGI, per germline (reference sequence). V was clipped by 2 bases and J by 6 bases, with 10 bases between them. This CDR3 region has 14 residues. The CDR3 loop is CASSYSEIAGELFF. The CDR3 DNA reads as TGTGCCAGCAGTTACAGTGAGATCGCCGGGGAGCTGTTTTTT.

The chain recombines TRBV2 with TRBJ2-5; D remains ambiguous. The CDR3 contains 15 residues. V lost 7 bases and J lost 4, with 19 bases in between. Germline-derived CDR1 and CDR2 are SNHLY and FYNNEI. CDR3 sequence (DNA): TGTGCCAGCATGGCCCTGGGTGTGGCCGGAGAGACCCAGTACTTC. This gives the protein CASMALGVAGETQYF. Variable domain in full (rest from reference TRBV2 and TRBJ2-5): EPEVTQTPSHQVTQMGQEVILRCVPISNHLYFYWYRQILGQKVEFLVSFYNNEISEKSEIFDDQFSVERPDGSNFTLKIRSTKLEDSAMYFCASMALGVAGETQYFGPGTRLLVL.

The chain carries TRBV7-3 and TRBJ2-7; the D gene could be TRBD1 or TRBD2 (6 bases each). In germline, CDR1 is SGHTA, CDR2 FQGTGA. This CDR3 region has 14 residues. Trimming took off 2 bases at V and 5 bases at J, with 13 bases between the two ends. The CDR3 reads CASSLVGGRDEQYF. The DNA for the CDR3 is TGTGCCAGCAGCTTAGTGGGGGGCCGCGACGAGCAGTACTTC.

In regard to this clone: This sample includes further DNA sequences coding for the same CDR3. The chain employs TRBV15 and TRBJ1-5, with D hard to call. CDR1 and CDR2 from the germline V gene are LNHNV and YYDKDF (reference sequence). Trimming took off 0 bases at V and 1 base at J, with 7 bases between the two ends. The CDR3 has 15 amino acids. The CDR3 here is CATSRDRRSNQPQHF. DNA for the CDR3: TGTGCCACCAGCAGAGATCGGCGGAGCAATCAGCCCCAGCATTTT.

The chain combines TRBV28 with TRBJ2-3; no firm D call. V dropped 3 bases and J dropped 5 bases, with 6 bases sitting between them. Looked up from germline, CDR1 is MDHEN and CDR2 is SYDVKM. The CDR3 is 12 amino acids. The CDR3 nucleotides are TGTGCCAGCAGTTTCTGGGGAGATACGCAGTATTTT. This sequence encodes CASSFWGDTQYF. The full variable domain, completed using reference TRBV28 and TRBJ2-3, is DVKVTQSSRYLVKRTGEKVFLECVQDMDHENMFWYRQDPGLGLRLIYFSYDVKMKEKGDIPEGYSVSREKKERFSLILESASTNQTSMYLCASSFWGDTQYFGPGTRLTVL.

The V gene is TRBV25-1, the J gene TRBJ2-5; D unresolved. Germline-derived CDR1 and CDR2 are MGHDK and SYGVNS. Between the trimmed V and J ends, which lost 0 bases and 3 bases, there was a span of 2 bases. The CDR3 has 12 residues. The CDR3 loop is CASSEYKETQYF. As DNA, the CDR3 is TGTGCCAGCAGTGAATATAAAGAGACCCAGTACTTC.

The CDR3 DNA follows: TGTGCCAGCAGCCCACGGGGAGCGGGAGGAAGGAATGAGCAGTTCTTC. Protein: CASSPRGAGGRNEQFF. The chain combines TRBV9 with TRBJ2-1; 9 bases are shared with TRBD2. V gave up 4 bases and J gave up 7 bases; unmatched junction bases: 12. The CDR3 runs to 16 residues. The germline gives CDR1 SGDLS, CDR2 YYNGEE.